This T cell receptor (beta chain) originates from a study of PD-L1 blockade in urothelial cancer. Study overall: Every 3 weeks, patients received intravenous atezolizumab 1,200 mg, beginning 2014. Blood was subjected to analysis at 3 weeks (second dose) and 6 weeks following treatment start. Males with bladder-origin urothelial cancer constituted about nine tenths of the roughly 29 patients.

CDR3 length: 15 residues. Germline V gene lookup returns CDR1 LGHNA and CDR2 YSLEER. The V and J ends lost 3 bases and 0 bases respectively, with 8 bases between them. In this sample, this clone turned up a few times. Synthetically made TCR analog templates were put into each PCR as spikes. The method was immunoSEQ multiplex PCR; TCRdb's version includes in-frame clones alone and lacks a portion of them. The data show 35,000 to 55,000 clones, more than 75% seen once. The rearrangement joins TRBV4-3 to TRBJ1-4; D is possibly TRBD1 (5 bases). The clonotype comes from an older woman with urothelial cancer. The sequencing used PBMCs, collected around atezolizumab (anti-PD-L1) treatment. In DNA form, the CDR3 reads TGCGCCAGCAGCCAGATACAGGCAACTAATGAAAAACTGTTTTTT. Its translation is CASSQIQATNEKLFF.